This entry is about one T cell receptor beta chain. These data belong to a study of tumor and adjacent non-tumor tissue in lung cancer. For the study at large: Stage I to III disease affected roughly ten men and several women aged about 31 to 80.

Germline V gene lookup returns CDR1 DFQATT and CDR2 SNEGSKA (reference sequence). The CDR3 loop spans 17 amino acids. Trimming left V 2 bases short and J 1 base short, with 17 bases between. TCRbeta libraries were built with three rounds of nested PCR, modified from ARM-PCR. TCRdb re-called the multiplex PCR reads through MiXCR, storing one row per CDR3 protein. The repertoire holds some 200,000 distinct CDR3 sequences, with less than 80% as singletons. RNA was extracted from bulk tissue without any cell sorting. Donors were chemotherapy-naive, newly diagnosed lung cancer surgical patients in China, August–late 2014.

The chain uses TRBV20-1 and TRBJ2-2; D is undetermined. The sequencing input was lung tumor tissue. This clonotype was obtained from a man between 60 and 70 years old with non-small cell lung cancer. DNA of the CDR3: TGCAGTGCTAGATATCGAGGCAGCCCTGTGAACACCGGGGAGCTGTTTTTT. Its translation is CSARYRGSPVNTGELFF.